Below, 20 T cell receptor beta chains from the same sample are listed, as sequenced in a study of shared clonotypes between healthy human individuals. Here immunoSEQ multiplex PCR was the method, and the copy in TCRdb shows in-frame clones only, minus some. The sample records around 2.5 million clones, 90% to 95% being singletons. Input material: naive CD4+ T cells from PBMCs. Subset: CD45RA+ positively selected. The origin of the receptors is a man aged 18 to 29 in good health. Some clones in this sample may be carry-over from other donors' samples.

V and J are TRBV28 and TRBJ1-1; TRBD1 matches 8 bases. The CDR3 has 14 amino acids. Germline CDR1 is MDHEN and CDR2 is SYDVKM. J lost 4 bases, V lost 6 bases, and 7 bases had no gene match. The CDR3 reads CASRYFTGGTEAFF. The CDR3 DNA sequence: TGTGCCAGCAGATACTTCACAGGGGGCACTGAAGCTTTCTTT.

This sequence joins TRBV7-9 and TRBJ2-1; D is ambiguous. This CDR3 has 16 amino acids. Trimming took off 5 bases at V and 2 bases at J, with 16 bases between the two ends. The V gene's germline CDR1 is SEHNR and CDR2 FQNEAQ (reference sequence). The CDR3 DNA reads as TGTGCCAGCAGCAACATCTACGTGTCCACCTACAATGAGCAGTTCTTC. Residues: CASSNIYVSTYNEQFF.

The CDR3 DNA sequence: TGTGCCAGCAGCGAGGGGAAAGCTGGAAACACCATATATTTT. Residues: CASSEGKAGNTIYF. This chain links TRBV5-4 with TRBJ1-3, with D maybe TRBD1 (5 bases). CDR3 length equals 14 residues. V was trimmed by 4 bases and J by 2 bases, leaving 10 bases between them. Germline V gene sequence: CDR1 SGHNT, CDR2 YYREEE (reference sequence). Combining the CDR3 with reference TRBV5-4 and TRBJ1-3 gives the whole variable domain ETGVTQSPTHLIKTRGQQVTLRCSSQSGHNTVSWYQQALGQGPQFIFQYYREEENGRGNFPPRFSGLQFPNYSSELNVNALELDDSALYLCASSEGKAGNTIYFGEGSWLTVV.

With regard to this clone: The same CDR3 also results from other DNA sequences found in this sample. The chain employs TRBV5-1 and TRBJ2-7; TRBD2 is a possible D gene (5 bases). There are 13 residues in the CDR3. The V end was cut by 1 base, the J end by 3 bases, with 8 bases between. Per the germline V gene, CDR1 is SGHRS and CDR2 is YFSETQ. In DNA form, the CDR3 reads TGCGCCAGCAGCTTGCCCGGGGACTACGAGCAGTACTTC. Translating it yields CASSLPGDYEQYF.

The chain uses TRBV6-5 and TRBJ2-7; D perhaps matches TRBD2 (6 bases). CDR1 is MNHEY, CDR2 SVGAGI, per germline. The CDR3 is made up of 14 amino acids. The CDR3 loop is CATFEGFGTQQQYF. The CDR3 region has the DNA TGTGCGACCTTCGAGGGGTTTGGGACTCAGCAGCAGTACTTC.

The CDR3 region is CASSQAGRNSPLHF. The CDR3 DNA follows: TGCGCCAGCAGCCAGGCAGGGAGGAATTCACCCCTCCACTTT. The gene calls are TRBV4-1 and TRBJ1-6, with D perhaps matching TRBD1 (5 bases). The CDR3 has 14 residues. Trimming pared 3 bases from V and 7 bases from J, leaving 10 bases between. Germline loops: CDR1 MGHRA, CDR2 YSYEKL.

The chain has TRBV5-1 and TRBJ2-1, with D perhaps TRBD2 (6 bases). Trimming took off 8 bases at V and 2 bases at J, with 17 bases between the two ends. CDR3 length: 15 residues. Germline CDR1 reads SGHRS; CDR2 reads YFSETQ. The CDR3 protein is CASNSRRGPYNEQFF. Written as DNA, the CDR3 is TGCGCCAGTAACTCACGGCGGGGCCCCTACAATGAGCAGTTCTTC.

V and J are TRBV7-2 and TRBJ2-7, with 9 bases fitting TRBD1. CDR1 is SGHTA, CDR2 FQGNSA, per germline. V shed 5 bases and J 3 bases; nucleotides not matched to a gene: 5. The CDR3 extends over 14 amino acids. The CDR3 DNA is TGTGCCAGCAGCCTGGGGACAGGGATCTACGAGCAGTACTTC. This codes for CASSLGTGIYEQYF. Together with reference TRBV7-2 and TRBJ2-7, the CDR3 gives the full variable domain: GAGVSQSPSNKVTEKGKDVELRCDPISGHTALYWYRQSLGQGLEFLIYFQGNSAPDKSGLPSDRFSAERTGGSVSTLTIQRTQQEDSAVYLCASSLGTGIYEQYFGPGTRLTVT.

The genes are TRBV5-4 and TRBJ2-3; tentatively, D is TRBD2 (5 bases). Germline CDR1 and CDR2: SGHNT and YYREEE (reference sequence). The CDR3 runs 12 residues. V was shortened by 0 bases and J by 8 bases, with 7 bases between the two germline ends. CDR3 nucleotides: TGTGCCAGCAGCTTGGCTGGGAGTACGCAGTATTTT. Translating gives CASSLAGSTQYF. The entire variable domain, with the rest obtained from reference TRBV5-4 and TRBJ2-3, is as follows: ETGVTQSPTHLIKTRGQQVTLRCSSQSGHNTVSWYQQALGQGPQFIFQYYREEENGRGNFPPRFSGLQFPNYSSELNVNALELDDSALYLCASSLAGSTQYFGPGTRLTVL.

This rearrangement joins TRBV29-1 to TRBJ2-3; TRBD2 agrees at 16 bases. V lost 8 bases and J lost 8; bases outside the gene matches: 10. Germline CDR1 reads SQVTM; CDR2 reads ANQGSEA. The CDR3 loop spans 15 amino acids. In DNA form, the CDR3 reads TGCAGCCACACAGGGACTAGCGGGAGGGCGGGTACGCAGTATTTT. Translated: CSHTGTSGRAGTQYF.

This sequence joins TRBV5-1 and TRBJ2-2; TRBD1 agrees at 8 bases. This CDR3 region has 16 residues. The V gene's germline CDR1 is SGHRS and CDR2 YFSETQ. J lost 5 bases, V lost 3 bases, and 9 bases had no gene match. The CDR3 sequence is CASSSRQGMRTGELFF. The CDR3 region has the DNA TGCGCCAGCAGCTCCCGACAGGGGATGAGAACCGGGGAGCTGTTTTTT.

The rearrangement joins TRBV28 to TRBJ1-6; D not certain. CDR1 and CDR2 (germline): MDHEN, SYDVKM. The CDR3 length is 15 residues. Deletions cut 4 bases from V and 10 bases from J, with 17 bases between. CDR3 region: CASSSSDALGSPLHF. The CDR3 region has the DNA TGTGCCAGCAGTTCCTCGGACGCCCTGGGGTCACCCCTCCACTTT.

This clone was recorded only once. V and J are TRBV5-1 and TRBJ2-3, with D possibly being TRBD1 or TRBD2 (5 bases each). Trimming took 6 bases from V and 2 from J, leaving 13 bases between them. There are 14 residues in the CDR3. In germline, CDR1 is SGHRS, CDR2 YFSETQ. CDR3 in DNA: TGCGCCAGCATCCCCCCCGGGGCCACAGATACGCAGTATTTT. Its translation is CASIPPGATDTQYF.

The chain couples TRBV6-5 to TRBJ2-5; D gene uncertain. V shed 2 bases and J shed 5 bases, with 9 bases lying between them. The germline V gene encodes CDR1 MNHEY and CDR2 SVGAGI. CDR3 size: 13 residues. The CDR3, as DNA: TGTGCCAGCAGTTACGGCCGAACGGAGACCCAGTACTTC. Protein: CASSYGRTETQYF.

This clone showed up just a few times. V gene TRBV5-1 combines with J gene TRBJ1-1; D remains unclear. The V gene's germline CDR1 is SGHRS and CDR2 YFSETQ. The CDR3 consists of 13 residues. V was clipped by 2 bases and J by 7 bases, with 12 bases between them. The CDR3 reads CASSLIPEGEAFF. The CDR3 DNA is TGCGCCAGCAGCTTAATTCCGGAGGGTGAAGCTTTCTTT.

This chain connects TRBV10-3 to TRBJ2-1; 10 positions agree with TRBD1. Germline V CDR1 and CDR2: ENHRY, SYGVKD. The junction had 12 bases not matched to a gene; V was cut back by 10 bases and J by 6 bases. The CDR3 runs 15 residues. CDR3 sequence reads: CATGLGTGVGNEQFF. The CDR3 nucleotides are TGTGCCACAGGGTTAGGGACAGGGGTGGGCAATGAGCAGTTCTTC.

The chain couples TRBV6-5 to TRBJ1-6, with TRBD1 as a possible D gene (6 bases). Germline CDR1 MNHEY, CDR2 SVGAGI. With 8 bases removed from V and 13 bases from J, the gap between germline ends came to 12 bases. This CDR3 has 11 amino acids. This chain's CDR3 is CASGERGPLHF. The CDR3, as DNA: TGTGCCAGCGGCGAGAGGGGGCCCCTCCACTTT.

This clone was observed a few times. At the DNA level, this CDR3 is encoded by other sequences in the same sample as well. The rearrangement links TRBV5-1 to TRBJ1-1; D not resolved. The germline gives CDR1 SGHRS, CDR2 YFSETQ. The CDR3 extends over 13 amino acids. V was pared by 2 bases and J by 5 bases, with 10 bases between. The CDR3 DNA reads as TGCGCCAGCAGCTTAGAACTCGGGACTGAAGCTTTCTTT. As protein: CASSLELGTEAFF.

This clone was seen just once. The chain recombines TRBV30 with TRBJ2-5, with 8 bases matching TRBD1. Per germline, CDR1 GTSNPN and CDR2 SVGIG (reference sequence). V gave up 3 bases and J gave up 11 bases; unmatched junction bases: 5. CDR3 length: 11 amino acids. The CDR3, as DNA: TGTGCCTGGAGACAGGGGGAAGAGCAGTACTTC. Its protein is CAWRQGEEQYF.

In its sample, this clone was seen once. The rearrangement links TRBV7-3 to TRBJ2-1, with D tentatively TRBD2 (7 bases). The CDR3 is 15 amino acids. CDR1 SGHTA and CDR2 FQGTGA come from the germline V gene. V lost 5 bases and J 2 bases, leaving 13 bases between the germline ends. CDR3 region: CASSQPGGTYNEQFF. The DNA of the CDR3 is TGTGCCAGCAGCCAACCGGGGGGCACCTACAATGAGCAGTTCTTC.